This T cell receptor (beta chain) comes out of a study of blood T cell repertoires in COVID-19. Original processing notes: Reference gene primer amplification yielded estimated nucleated cell counts. Using immunoSEQ multiplex PCR, the repertoire was profiled, and TCRdb retains in-frame clones only, with some absent. The DNA was the basis for D and trimming; V, J and clone size are from that table. This sample yields over 150,000 clones, of which roughly 80% are seen a single time; roughly 7.5% belongs to the top ten. The clonotype comes from a man in his sixties with acute or convalescent COVID-19. Material: peripheral blood.

In DNA, the CDR3 is TGTGCCAGCACCCAGGGGCGGGTTTATGGCTACACCTTC. This sequence encodes CASTQGRVYGYTF. This chain joins TRBV6-5 and TRBJ1-2; the D gene is possibly TRBD1 (6 bases). Between the trimmed V and J ends, which lost 7 bases and 5 bases, there was a span of 14 bases. From germline, CDR1 is MNHEY and CDR2 SVGAGI. The CDR3 sequence is 13 residues long.